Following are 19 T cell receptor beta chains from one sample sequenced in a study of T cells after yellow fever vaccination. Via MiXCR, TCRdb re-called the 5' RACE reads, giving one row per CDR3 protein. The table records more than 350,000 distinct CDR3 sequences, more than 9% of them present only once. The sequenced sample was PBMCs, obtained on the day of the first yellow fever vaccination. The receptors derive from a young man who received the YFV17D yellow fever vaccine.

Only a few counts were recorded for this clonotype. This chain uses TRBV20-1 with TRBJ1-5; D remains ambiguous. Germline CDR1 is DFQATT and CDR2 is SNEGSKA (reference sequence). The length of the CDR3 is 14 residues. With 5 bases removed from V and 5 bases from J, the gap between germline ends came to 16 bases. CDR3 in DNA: TGCAGTGCTGACGAGCAGCCCAAATATCAGCCCCAGCATTTT. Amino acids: CSADEQPKYQPQHF.

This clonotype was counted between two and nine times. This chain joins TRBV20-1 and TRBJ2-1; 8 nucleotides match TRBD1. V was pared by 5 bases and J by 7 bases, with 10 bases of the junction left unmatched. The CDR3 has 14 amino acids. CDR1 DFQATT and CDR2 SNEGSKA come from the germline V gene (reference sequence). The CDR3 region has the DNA TGCAGTGCTCGTCAGGGGGCAGGGTGGAATGAGCAGTTCTTC. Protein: CSARQGAGWNEQFF.

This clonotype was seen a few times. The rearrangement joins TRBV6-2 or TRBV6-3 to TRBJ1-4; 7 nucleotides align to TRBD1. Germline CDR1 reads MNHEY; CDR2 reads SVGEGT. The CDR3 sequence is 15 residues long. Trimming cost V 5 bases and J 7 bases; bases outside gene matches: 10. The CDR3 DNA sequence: TGTGCCAGCAGTCACTTCGGAGGGGGCGGTGAAAAACTGTTTTTT. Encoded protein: CASSHFGGGGEKLFF.

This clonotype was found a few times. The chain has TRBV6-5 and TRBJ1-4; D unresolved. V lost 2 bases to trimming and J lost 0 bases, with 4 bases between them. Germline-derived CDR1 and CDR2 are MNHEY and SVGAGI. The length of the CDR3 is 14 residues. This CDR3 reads CASSYGATNEKLFF. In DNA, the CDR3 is TGTGCCAGCAGTTACGGTGCAACTAATGAAAAACTGTTTTTT.

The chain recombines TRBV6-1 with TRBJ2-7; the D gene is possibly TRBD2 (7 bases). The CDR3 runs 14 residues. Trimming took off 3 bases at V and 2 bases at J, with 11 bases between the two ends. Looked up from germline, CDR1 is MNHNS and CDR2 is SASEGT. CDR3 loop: CASSDRGGPYEQYF. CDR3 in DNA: TGTGCCAGCAGTGACAGGGGAGGGCCCTACGAGCAGTACTTC.

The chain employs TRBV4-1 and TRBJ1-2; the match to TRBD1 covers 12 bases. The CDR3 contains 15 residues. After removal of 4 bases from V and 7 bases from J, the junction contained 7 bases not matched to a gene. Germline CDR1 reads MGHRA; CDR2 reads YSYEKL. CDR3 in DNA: TGCGCCAGCAGCCGAGGGGACAGGGGGCGGGGTGGCTACACCTTC. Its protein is CASSRGDRGRGGYTF.

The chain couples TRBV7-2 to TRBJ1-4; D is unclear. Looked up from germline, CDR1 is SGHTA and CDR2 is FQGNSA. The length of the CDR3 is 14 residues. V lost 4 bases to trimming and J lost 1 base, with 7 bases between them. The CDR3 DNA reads TGTGCCAGCAGCTCGATTTTAACTAATGAAAAACTGTTTTTT. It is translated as CASSSILTNEKLFF.

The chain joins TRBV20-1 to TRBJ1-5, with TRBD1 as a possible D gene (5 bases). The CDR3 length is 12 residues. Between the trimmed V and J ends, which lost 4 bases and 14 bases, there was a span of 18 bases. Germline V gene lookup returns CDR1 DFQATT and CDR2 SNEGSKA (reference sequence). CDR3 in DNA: TGCAGTGCTAAGAACAGGTGGAAAGTAGAGCATTTT. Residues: CSAKNRWKVEHF.

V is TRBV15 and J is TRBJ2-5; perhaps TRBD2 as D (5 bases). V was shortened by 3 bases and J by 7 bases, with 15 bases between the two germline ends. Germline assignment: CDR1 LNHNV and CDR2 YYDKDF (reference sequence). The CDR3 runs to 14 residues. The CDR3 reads CATSSAITSGTQYF. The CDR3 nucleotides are TGTGCCACCAGCAGCGCAATAACCAGCGGGACCCAGTACTTC.

For the CDR3, the DNA is TGTGCCAGCAGCACCAGTGCGGGGTACTACAATGAGCAGTTCTTC. This codes for CASSTSAGYYNEQFF. The rearrangement links TRBV11-2 to TRBJ2-1; D is perhaps TRBD2 (6 bases). Germline V gene data show CDR1 as SGHAT and CDR2 as FQNNGV. The CDR3 spans 15 residues. Trimming pared 5 bases from V and 3 bases from J, leaving 14 bases between.

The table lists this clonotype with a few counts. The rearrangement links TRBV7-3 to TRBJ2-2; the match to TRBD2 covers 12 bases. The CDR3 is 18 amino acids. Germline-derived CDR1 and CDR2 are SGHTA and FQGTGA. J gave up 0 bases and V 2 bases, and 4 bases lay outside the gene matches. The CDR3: CASSLLAGGPSNTGELFF. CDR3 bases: TGTGCCAGCAGCTTACTAGCGGGGGGGCCGTCGAACACCGGGGAGCTGTTTTTT.

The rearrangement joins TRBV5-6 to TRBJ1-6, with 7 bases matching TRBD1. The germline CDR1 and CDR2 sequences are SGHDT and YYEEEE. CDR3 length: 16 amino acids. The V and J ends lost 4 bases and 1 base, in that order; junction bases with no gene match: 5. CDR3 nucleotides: TGTGCCAGCAGCCGTTCCAGGGGGTCCTATAATTCACCCCTCCACTTT. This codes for CASSRSRGSYNSPLHF.

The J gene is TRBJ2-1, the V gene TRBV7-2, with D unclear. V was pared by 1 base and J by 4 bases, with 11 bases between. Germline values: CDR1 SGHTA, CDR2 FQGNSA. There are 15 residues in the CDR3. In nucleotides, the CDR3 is TGTGCCAGCAGCTTAGTTAAGGGAACTTACAATGAGCAGTTCTTC. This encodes CASSLVKGTYNEQFF.

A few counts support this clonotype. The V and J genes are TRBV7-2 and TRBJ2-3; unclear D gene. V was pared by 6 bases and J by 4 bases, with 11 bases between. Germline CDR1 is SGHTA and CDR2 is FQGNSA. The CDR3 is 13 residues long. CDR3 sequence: CASSSPSADTQYF. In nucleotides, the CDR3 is TGTGCCAGCAGTTCCCCTAGTGCAGATACGCAGTATTTT.

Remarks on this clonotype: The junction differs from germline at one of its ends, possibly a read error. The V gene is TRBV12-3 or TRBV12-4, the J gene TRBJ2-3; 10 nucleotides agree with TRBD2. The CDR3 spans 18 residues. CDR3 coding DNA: TGTGCCATCAGTCCCCTTGTGATGACTAGCGGGAGCACAGATACGCAGTATTTT. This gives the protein CAISPLVMTSGSTDTQYF.

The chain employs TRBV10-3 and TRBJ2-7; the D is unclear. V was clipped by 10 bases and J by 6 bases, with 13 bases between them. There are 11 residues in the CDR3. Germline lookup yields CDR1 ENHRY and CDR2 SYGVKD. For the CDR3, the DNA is TGTGCCACCTCACATGGTCGCGAGCAGTACGTC. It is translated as CATSHGREQYV.

CDR3 loop: CASSVWTGDSNQPQHF. The DNA for the CDR3 is TGTGCCAGCAGCGTCTGGACAGGGGATAGCAATCAGCCCCAGCATTTT. J is TRBJ1-5 and V is TRBV7-9; 9 bases map to TRBD1. J lost 0 bases, V lost 5 bases, and 5 bases had no gene match. The germline gives CDR1 SEHNR, CDR2 FQNEAQ (reference sequence). CDR3 length equals 16 residues.

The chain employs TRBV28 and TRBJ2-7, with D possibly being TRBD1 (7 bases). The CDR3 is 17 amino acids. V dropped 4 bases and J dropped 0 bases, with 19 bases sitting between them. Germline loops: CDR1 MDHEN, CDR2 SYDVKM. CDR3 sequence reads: CASSSYRGGISSYEQYV. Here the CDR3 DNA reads TGTGCCAGCAGTTCGTACAGGGGAGGAATAAGCTCCTACGAGCAGTACGTC.

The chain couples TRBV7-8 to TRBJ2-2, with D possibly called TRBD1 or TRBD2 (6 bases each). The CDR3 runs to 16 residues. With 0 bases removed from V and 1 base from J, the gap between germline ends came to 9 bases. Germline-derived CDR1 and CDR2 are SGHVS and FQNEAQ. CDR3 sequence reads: CASSLAGGGNTGELFF. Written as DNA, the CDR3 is TGTGCCAGCAGCTTAGCGGGGGGCGGGAACACCGGGGAGCTGTTTTTT.